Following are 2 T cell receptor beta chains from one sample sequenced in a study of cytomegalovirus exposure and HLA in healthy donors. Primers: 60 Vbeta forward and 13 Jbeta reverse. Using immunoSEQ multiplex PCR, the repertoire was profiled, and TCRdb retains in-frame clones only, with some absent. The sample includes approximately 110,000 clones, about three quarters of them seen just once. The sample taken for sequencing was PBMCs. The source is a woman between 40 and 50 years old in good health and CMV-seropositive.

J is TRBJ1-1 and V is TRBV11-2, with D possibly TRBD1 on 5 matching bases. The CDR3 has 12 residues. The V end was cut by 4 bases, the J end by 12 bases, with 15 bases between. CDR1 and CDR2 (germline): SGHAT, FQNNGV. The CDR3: CASSYQGLRSFF. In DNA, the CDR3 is TGTGCCAGCAGCTATCAGGGTTTGCGGTCTTTCTTT.

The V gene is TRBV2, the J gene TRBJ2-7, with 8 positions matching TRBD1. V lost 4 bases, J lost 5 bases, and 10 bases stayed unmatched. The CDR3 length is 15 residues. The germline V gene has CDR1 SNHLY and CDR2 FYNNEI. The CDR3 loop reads CASSARGQGANEQYF. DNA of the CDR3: TGTGCCAGCAGTGCCCGGGGGCAGGGGGCGAACGAGCAGTACTTC. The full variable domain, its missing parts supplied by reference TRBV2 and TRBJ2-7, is EPEVTQTPSHQVTQMGQEVILRCVPISNHLYFYWYRQILGQKVEFLVSFYNNEISEKSEIFDDQFSVERPDGSNFTLKIRSTKLEDSAMYFCASSARGQGANEQYFGPGTRLTVT.